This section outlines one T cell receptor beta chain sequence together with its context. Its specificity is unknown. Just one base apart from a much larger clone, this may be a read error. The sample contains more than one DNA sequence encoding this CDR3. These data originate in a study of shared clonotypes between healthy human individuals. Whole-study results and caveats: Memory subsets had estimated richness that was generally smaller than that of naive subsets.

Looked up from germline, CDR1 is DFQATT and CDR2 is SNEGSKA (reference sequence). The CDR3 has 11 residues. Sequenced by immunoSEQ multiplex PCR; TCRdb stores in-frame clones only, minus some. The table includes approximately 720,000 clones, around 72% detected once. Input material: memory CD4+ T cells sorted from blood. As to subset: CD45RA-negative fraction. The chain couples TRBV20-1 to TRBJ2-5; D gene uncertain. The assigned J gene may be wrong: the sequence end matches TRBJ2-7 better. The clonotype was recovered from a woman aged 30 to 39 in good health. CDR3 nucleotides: TGCAGTGCTAGTGCCTCCTACGAGCAGTACTTC. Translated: CSASASYEQYF.